A selection of T cell receptor beta chains follows, all from one sample in a study of OX40 agonist ivuxolimab in advanced cancers. Sequencing used immunoSEQ multiplex PCR; TCRdb keeps in-frame clones, though not all of them. The table has 90,000 to 100,000 clones, 70% to 90% seen once. The sequenced sample was CD4+ or CD8+ T cells sorted from blood, obtained in a trial of the OX40 agonist ivuxolimab. Source of these receptors: an adult with an advanced solid tumor such as melanoma, head and neck, liver or kidney cancer. CDR3s leave out the opening cysteine and the closing phenylalanine or tryptophan.

v_call | cdr3_aa
TRBV28 | ASRSGGSQDTQY
TRBV15 | ATSRGWGSGEQY
TRBV11-3 | ASSSKMNTEAF
TRBV18 | ASSAQGSYEQY
TRBV11-2 | ASSLDGTAYEQY
TRBV5-1 | ASSLEGPNQPQH
TRBV18 | ASSPRVDGTGPYGYT
TRBV4-1 | ASSQDRGTEAF
TRBV7-9 | ASSFTDQPQH
TRBV5-1 | ASSVDYNEQF
TRBV4-1 | ASSQASVGYEQY
TRBV19 | ASSKGLVDTQY
TRBV7-8 | ASSYTGGGTEAF
TRBV5-1 | ASSLSTNQPQH
TRBV7-6 | ASSLEGSGNTIY
TRBV5-1 | ASSLVSFGTGPYEQY
TRBV5-4 | ASSLVSGGYGYT
TRBV2 | ASRGQGDQPQH
TRBV7-3 | ASSWGGSNTEAF
TRBV7-3 | ASSRDFNYGYT
TRBV19 | ATNWPTGGNGYT
TRBV4-1 | ASSPVGVYEQY
TRBV28 | ASSLSGDFYEQY
TRBV12-1 | ASSFGTSGGQLAKNIQY
TRBV7-2 | ASSLIGETQY
TRBV5-1 | ASSLNTGGSNEQY
TRBV7-2 | ASSLMGGSF
TRBV29-1 | SVDGQGGSQETQY
TRBV5-1 | ASSLRGYYEQY
TRBV7-3 | ASSLKQNTDTQY
TRBV11-3 | ASSLAGTRPFNEQF
TRBV27 | ASSPWQGSDTQY
TRBV5-1 | ASSQGRVSTNEKLF
TRBV18 | ASSPGTGGSSGYT
TRBV18 | ASSPEGASLGTEAF
TRBV9 | ASSVRARGNNEQF
TRBV5-1 | ASTSGDATDTQY
TRBV7-6 | ASGDFNYGYT
TRBV5-8 | ASSPRPQGPIYGYT
TRBV28 | ASSPLGRNYGYT
TRBV9 | ASSVGGLAGSQETQY
TRBV2 | ASSEGRADGYT
TRBV7-3 | ASSLSGGFTDTQY
TRBV2 | ASSQDNTEAF
TRBV7-3 | ASSPRAAGANVLT
TRBV19 | ASSMRQGRVPEAF
TRBV5-5 | ASSLAVGREYGYT
TRBV5-8 | ASSSRGLDREGEKLF
TRBV9 | ASSVGSVAGLTGELF
TRBV5-8 | ASSLGQYEQY
TRBV6-4 | ASSLGCFQKLF
TRBV7-2 | ASSLSGNTIY
TRBV7-9 | ASSPWGGVYEQY